The 32 T cell receptor beta chains below were found in one sample sequenced in a study of Graves' ophthalmopathy and Graves' hyperthyroidism. From RNA, the CDR3 regions of TCR beta chains were amplified and sequenced. Amplification began with first-round RT-PCR using HTBI primers, then second-round multiplex PCR was performed. In TCRdb, the multiplex PCR reads were re-called with MiXCR into one record per CDR3 protein. The sample carries around 1,000,000 distinct CDR3 sequences, about 38% recorded once. The sequenced material came from peripheral blood or thyroid tissue (not recorded which). These receptor sequences come from an adult man with Graves' hyperthyroidism.

The CDR3 is CSVEMSYTGELFF. CDR3 DNA: TGCAGCGTAGAAATGTCCTACACCGGGGAGCTGTTTTTT. The chain is built from TRBV29-1 and TRBJ2-2; D uncertain. CDR3 length: 13 residues. The V gene's germline CDR1 is SQVTM and CDR2 ANQGSEA. V lost 6 bases and J lost 3, with 11 bases in between.

This clonotype showed up just a few times. The chain joins TRBV6-5 to TRBJ1-5; 8 positions agree with TRBD1. Losses at the gene ends were 6 bases for V and 4 bases for J; bases not matched to a gene: 8. CDR3 length: 15 residues. Germline CDR1 reads MNHEY; CDR2 reads SVGAGI. The CDR3 DNA is TGTGCCAGCAGAAGCCGGGACAGGATTAATCAGCCCCAGCATTTT. Translation gives CASRSRDRINQPQHF.

This clonotype turned up a few times. V and J are TRBV7-8 and TRBJ2-5; the D is unclear. This CDR3 is built from 14 residues. Trimming shortened V by 1 base and J by 7 bases, and 13 bases separated the two germline ends. Germline V lookup: CDR1 SGHVS, CDR2 FQNEAQ. CDR3 sequence (DNA): TGTGCCAGCAGCTTAGACCCAGCCTTAGGGACCCAGTACTTC. This translates into CASSLDPALGTQYF.

This clonotype was seen more than once but under ten times. The chain couples TRBV20-1 to TRBJ1-2; TRBD1 aligns across 7 bases. This CDR3 contains 13 residues. The germline CDR1 and CDR2 sequences are DFQATT and SNEGSKA (reference sequence). The V segment lost 0 bases and the J segment 7 bases; nucleotides outside the gene matches: 5. The CDR3 DNA reads TGCAGTGCTAGAGAGGGACAGTGGGGTGGCTACACCTTC. Protein: CSAREGQWGGYTF.

This clonotype was detected ten times or more. This chain links TRBV29-1 with TRBJ2-5, with D possibly being TRBD1 (5 bases). Trimming removed 7 bases at V and 5 bases at J, with 20 bases between. The CDR3 extends over 14 amino acids. Germline V gene lookup returns CDR1 SQVTM and CDR2 ANQGSEA. CDR3 region: CSADGAPSGETQYF. CDR3 in DNA: TGCAGCGCCGATGGTGCCCCTTCAGGGGAGACCCAGTACTTC.

This chain joins TRBV20-1 and TRBJ1-5; D unresolved. The CDR3 runs to 15 residues. Germline loops: CDR1 DFQATT, CDR2 SNEGSKA (reference sequence). Trimming removed 7 bases at V and 11 bases at J, with 27 bases between. The CDR3 nucleotides read TGCAGTGGTTCGAGAGTAGCGGGGAACCAAGAGACCCAGCATTTT. Protein product: CSGSRVAGNQETQHF.

Details on this clonotype: This may stem from a read error, because a much larger clone lies one nucleotide away. A read error is likely, as this CDR3 ends without the conserved phenylalanine or tryptophan. The CDR3 is CASSIDRVRTEAFL. The CDR3 DNA reads TGTGCCAGTAGTATTGACAGGGTTCGTACTGAAGCTTTCCTT. The rearrangement joins TRBV19 to TRBJ1-1, with 7 bases that match TRBD1. The V and J ends lost 3 bases and 5 bases, in that order; junction bases with no gene match: 6. Per germline, CDR1 LNHDA and CDR2 SQIVND (reference sequence). The CDR3 totals 14 residues.

The chain uses TRBV7-6 and TRBJ1-1; 9 bases are shared with TRBD1. CDR3 length: 17 residues. CDR1 and CDR2 (germline): SGHVS, FNYEAQ. V gave up 5 bases and J gave up 0 bases; unmatched junction bases: 10. CDR3 in amino acids: CASSNPGQGPMNTEAFF. The CDR3 nucleotides read TGTGCCAGCAGCAATCCGGGACAGGGCCCCATGAACACTGAAGCTTTCTTT. Variable domain in full (rest from reference TRBV7-6 and TRBJ1-1): GAGVSQSPRYKVTKRGQDVALRCDPISGHVSLYWYRQALGQGPEFLTYFNYEAQQDKSGLPNDRFSAERPEGSISTLTIQRTEQRDSAMYRCASSNPGQGPMNTEAFFGQGTRLTVV.

This clonotype was counted between two and nine times. This chain joins TRBV10-3 and TRBJ2-2; 7 nucleotides align to TRBD1. The CDR3 runs 14 residues. Germline V CDR1 and CDR2: ENHRY, SYGVKD. After removal of 7 bases from V and 4 bases from J, the junction contained 6 bases not matched to a gene. The CDR3: CAIKWTGGTGELFF. In nucleotides, the CDR3 is TGTGCCATCAAGTGGACAGGCGGCACCGGGGAGCTGTTTTTT.

This clonotype has a count of ten or more. This rearrangement joins TRBV6-5 to TRBJ1-5; D not certain. V lost 0 bases to trimming and J lost 1 base, with 7 bases between them. Germline V gene sequence: CDR1 MNHEY, CDR2 SVGAGI. The CDR3 covers 15 residues. The CDR3 coding sequence is TGTGCCAGCAGTTACTCGCGTCTCAGCAATCAGCCCCAGCATTTT. Amino acids: CASSYSRLSNQPQHF.

The rearrangement links TRBV28 to TRBJ1-5; the D is unclear. CDR1 and CDR2 from the germline V gene are MDHEN and SYDVKM. The length of the CDR3 is 15 residues. V shed 3 bases and J shed 0 bases, with 9 bases lying between them. The CDR3 loop is CASSFTQDSNQPQHF. DNA for the CDR3: TGTGCCAGCAGTTTTACGCAAGATAGCAATCAGCCCCAGCATTTT.

About this clonotype itself: Sequence at one end of the junction differs from germline and may be a read error. The chain has TRBV7-6 and TRBJ2-7, with TRBD2 matching 8 bases. CDR1 and CDR2 (germline): SGHVS, FNYEAQ. CDR3 length: 14 amino acids. The CDR3 spells CASSTPGGTPHRGF. The CDR3 DNA is TGTGCCAGCAGCACGCCGGGGGGGACTCCGCACCGTGGATTC.

The chain joins TRBV25-1 to TRBJ1-6, with TRBD1 matching over 9 bases. Losses at the gene ends were 3 bases for V and 9 bases for J; bases not matched to a gene: 9. Germline-derived CDR1 and CDR2 are MGHDK and SYGVNS. This CDR3 region has 16 residues. The CDR3 sequence: CASSDPGTGLSSPLHF. CDR3 DNA: TGTGCCAGCAGTGACCCCGGGACAGGGTTAAGTTCACCCCTCCACTTT.

This clonotype showed up many times. The J gene is TRBJ1-2, the V gene TRBV10-3; a weak D match, TRBD1 (6 bases). CDR1 is ENHRY, CDR2 SYGVKD, per germline. V lost 4 bases, J lost 2 bases, and 11 bases lay in between. CDR3 size: 14 residues. CDR3 DNA sequence: TGTGCCATCAGTGCCCAACAGGGCAACTATGGCTACACCTTC. This gives the protein CAISAQQGNYGYTF.

In its sample, this clonotype was seen a few times. V usage is TRBV6-6 and J usage is TRBJ1-5; TRBD1 is a possible D gene (6 bases). Per the germline V gene, CDR1 is MNHNY and CDR2 is SVGAGI (reference sequence). The ends were cut back, 5 bases at V and 1 base at J, with 12 bases in the middle. There are 15 residues in the CDR3. For the CDR3, the DNA is TGTGCCAGCAGTAACGACAGGAACAGCAATCAGCCCCAGCATTTT. Protein sequence: CASSNDRNSNQPQHF.

The chain has TRBV19 and TRBJ1-5, with a weak D call TRBD1 (6 bases). There are 13 residues in the CDR3. V was trimmed by 9 bases and J by 7 bases, leaving 16 bases between them. Germline V gene lookup returns CDR1 LNHDA and CDR2 SQIVND (reference sequence). The CDR3, as DNA: TGTGCCAGCGGAGGGGGGGCTAGCCAGCCCCAGCATTTT. Translated, it gives CASGGGASQPQHF.

For this clonotype: At one end the junction does not follow the germline gene, possibly because of a read error. The chain has TRBV5-1 and TRBJ2-5; 9 bases align to TRBD2. Per the germline V gene, CDR1 is SGHRS and CDR2 is YFSETQ. The CDR3 is 16 amino acids. The CDR3 nucleotides read TGTGCCAGCAGCTTGGGCGGGGGGGCCCACCAAGAGACCCAGTACTTC. Its translation: CASSLGGGAHQETQYF.

This clonotype was observed at least ten times. V and J are TRBV7-9 and TRBJ1-4, with D uncertain. Germline lookup yields CDR1 SEHNR and CDR2 FQNEAQ (reference sequence). Trimming took 2 bases from V and 8 from J, leaving 15 bases between them. This CDR3 has 15 residues. CDR3 nucleotides: TGTGCCAGCAGCTTACGGACGAATGCCTGGGAAAAACTGTTTTTT. Protein sequence: CASSLRTNAWEKLFF. Full variable domain (remainder filled in from reference TRBV7-9 and TRBJ1-4): DTGVSQNPRHKITKRGQNVTFRCDPISEHNRLYWYRQTLGQGPEFLTYFQNEAQLEKSRLLSDRFSAERPKGSFSTLEIQRTEQGDSAMYLCASSLRTNAWEKLFFGSGTQLSVL.

At least ten counts were recorded for this clonotype. The rearrangement joins TRBV20-1 to TRBJ1-1, with D perhaps matching TRBD1 (6 bases). There are 14 residues in the CDR3. With 4 bases removed from V and 5 bases from J, the gap between germline ends came to 17 bases. Germline CDR1 is DFQATT and CDR2 is SNEGSKA (reference sequence). The DNA for the CDR3 is TGCAGTGCTAACAACAGGGCTTTGGGTACTGAAGCTTTCTTT. Its translation: CSANNRALGTEAFF.

This chain uses TRBV30 with TRBJ1-1; D not resolved. The CDR3 contains 11 residues. The ends were cut back, 4 bases at V and 3 bases at J, with 6 bases in the middle. The V gene's germline CDR1 is GTSNPN and CDR2 SVGIG (reference sequence). The CDR3 protein is CAWKQHTEAFF. The CDR3 DNA reads TGTGCCTGGAAGCAGCACACTGAAGCTTTCTTT.

The V and J genes are TRBV4-1 and TRBJ1-4; D not resolved. This CDR3 is built from 15 residues. CDR1 and CDR2 (germline): MGHRA, YSYEKL. V was shortened by 1 base and J by 4 bases, with 10 bases between the two germline ends. CDR3 amino acids: CASSQGHGNNEKLFF. The CDR3 DNA follows: TGCGCCAGCAGCCAAGGCCACGGGAATAATGAAAAACTGTTTTTT.

The chain links TRBV20-1 to TRBJ2-5, with 11 bases aligning to TRBD2. V lost 7 bases to trimming and J lost 4 bases; unmatched junction nucleotides: 11. The CDR3 consists of 15 residues. Germline CDR1 reads DFQATT; CDR2 reads SNEGSKA (reference sequence). This CDR3 reads CSVAPGLAVRETQYF. The CDR3 DNA reads TGCAGTGTTGCACCGGGACTAGCGGTCCGAGAGACCCAGTACTTC.

This clonotype has more than one count but fewer than ten. This rearrangement joins TRBV2 to TRBJ1-1, with D perhaps TRBD1 (5 bases). The CDR3 runs to 16 residues. Germline V gene lookup returns CDR1 SNHLY and CDR2 FYNNEI. Trimming cost V 6 bases and J 4 bases, with 21 bases left between them. CDR3 nucleotides: TGTGCCAGCAGGGCCACTGGGCAGAGGAGGGGCACTGAAGCTTTCTTT. Translating gives CASRATGQRRGTEAFF.

The rearrangement joins TRBV7-9 to TRBJ2-7; D tentatively reads TRBD1 or TRBD2 (5 bases each). Germline V gives CDR1 SEHNR, CDR2 FQNEAQ (reference sequence). CDR3 length equals 16 residues. Deletions cut 5 bases from V and 0 bases from J, with 17 bases between. CDR3 DNA: TGTGCCAGCAGCAACCAGAGGGGCTACTGCTCCTACGAGCAGTACTTC. Its translation: CASSNQRGYCSYEQYF.

To note about this clonotype: This could be a read error, since a much larger clone is one nucleotide away. This chain connects TRBV14 to TRBJ1-1, with D uncertain. The CDR3 length is 14 residues. Per germline, CDR1 SGHDN and CDR2 FVKESK. This CDR3 reads CASGQAQRNTEAFF. DNA for the CDR3: TGTGCCAGCGGCCAGGCTCAGCGGAACACTGAAGCTTTCTTT. The variable domain in full, with the rest retrieved from reference TRBV14 and TRBJ1-1, is EAGVTQFPSHSVIEKGQTVTLRCDPISGHDNLYWYRRVMGKEIKFLLHFVKESKQDESGMPNNRFLAERTGGTYSTLKVQPAELEDSGVYFCASGQAQRNTEAFFGQGTRLTVV.

The chain links TRBV20-1 to TRBJ2-7, with D possibly being TRBD2 (5 bases). This CDR3 is 14 amino acids long. In germline, CDR1 is DFQATT, CDR2 SNEGSKA (reference sequence). V gave up 5 bases and J gave up 3 bases, with 17 bases separating them. In DNA, the CDR3 is TGCAGTGCTTCCAGGACTCCCCAGCACTACGAGCAGTACTTC. Protein sequence: CSASRTPQHYEQYF.

This clonotype was picked up many times. The chain links TRBV10-3 to TRBJ2-5; D is unclear. Between the trimmed V and J ends, which lost 5 bases and 2 bases, there was a span of 6 bases. The CDR3 consists of 12 residues. Per the germline V gene, CDR1 is ENHRY and CDR2 is SYGVKD. The CDR3 coding sequence is TGTGCCATCAGTTCCGAGCAAGAGACCCAGTACTTC. It codes for CAISSEQETQYF.

V is TRBV11-2 and J is TRBJ2-7; D unresolved. The germline CDR1 and CDR2 sequences are SGHAT and FQNNGV. Trimming took off 8 bases at V and 0 bases at J, with 17 bases between the two ends. This CDR3 region has 15 residues. The CDR3 loop reads CASLNLDKLSYEQYF. The CDR3 coding sequence is TGTGCCAGCCTCAACTTAGACAAGCTCTCCTACGAGCAGTACTTC.

The V and J genes are TRBV25-1 and TRBJ1-2, with 9 bases that match TRBD1. CDR1 is MGHDK and CDR2 is SYGVNS in the germline V gene. This CDR3 comprises 13 residues. The J segment lost 5 bases and the V segment lost 6 bases, leaving 4 bases of the junction unmatched. The CDR3 region is CASRGQGEYGYTF. CDR3 DNA: TGTGCCAGCAGGGGACAGGGCGAGTATGGCTACACCTTC.

This chain connects TRBV20-1 to TRBJ2-7, with 10 bases identical to TRBD1. The CDR3 loop spans 14 amino acids. Trimming at V came to 3 bases and at J to 7 bases, leaving 9 bases not matched to a gene. Germline V gene sequence: CDR1 DFQATT, CDR2 SNEGSKA (reference sequence). CDR3: CSARSRDRGGEQYF. DNA of the CDR3: TGCAGTGCTAGGTCCCGGGACAGGGGCGGTGAGCAGTACTTC.

This clonotype occurred many times. This chain links TRBV6-1 with TRBJ2-7; possibly TRBD1 for D (6 bases). Germline V gene data show CDR1 as MNHNS and CDR2 as SASEGT. There are 13 residues in the CDR3. Trimming took 9 bases from V and 2 from J, leaving 14 bases between them. The CDR3, as DNA: TGTGCCAGTCGACAGGTGGGAACCTACGAGCAGTACTTC. Its protein is CASRQVGTYEQYF.

In this sample, this clonotype turned up once. CDR3: CASSWTADGNTIYF. The CDR3 nucleotides read TGTGCCAGCAGCTGGACAGCGGATGGAAACACCATATATTTT. This sequence joins TRBV7-3 and TRBJ1-3, with TRBD1 as a possible D gene (6 bases). The V gene's germline CDR1 is SGHTA and CDR2 FQGTGA. Between the trimmed V and J ends, which lost 4 bases and 3 bases, there was a span of 10 bases. The CDR3 is made up of 14 amino acids.